This is a list of T cell receptor beta chains from one sample in a study of beta chain features in type 1 diabetes. Sequencing used immunoSEQ multiplex PCR; TCRdb keeps in-frame clones, though not all of them. The table includes almost 350,000 clones, 6.5% to 10% detected once. Sample: central memory CD4+ T cells from blood. These receptor sequences come from a woman younger than 35 in good health. Each CDR3 is given with its conserved first and last residue. Each record gives: CDR3 protein, CDR3 DNA, J gene, clone size, D gene, V gene. The D gene is left open where the match is weak. Clone size appears in some rows only: once, few, many, or a class for an expanded clone.

CATSRDGGPEKLFF	TGTGCCACCAGCAGAGATGGGGGACCCGAAAAACTGTTTTTT	TRBJ1-4	few	NA	TRBV15
CASSLAMLLYTGELFF	TGTGCCAGCAGCTTAGCGATGTTGCTTTACACCGGGGAGCTGTTTTTT	TRBJ2-2	few	NA	TRBV7-2
CASSPTIEQYF	TGTGCCAGCAGCCCCACGATCGAGCAGTACTTC	TRBJ2-7	few	NA	TRBV11-2
CASIPSGRGSREQFF	TGTGCCAGCATTCCTAGCGGGCGCGGGAGTCGTGAGCAGTTCTTC	TRBJ2-1	few	TRBD2	TRBV7-2
CASSRERYNEQFF	TGTGCCAGCAGCCGGGAGCGGTACAATGAGCAGTTCTTC	TRBJ2-1	few	NA	TRBV11-3
CASSRLGSGTGNEQFF	TGTGCCAGTAGTCGCCTAGGTTCCGGGACAGGGAATGAGCAGTTCTTC	TRBJ2-1	NA	TRBD1	TRBV19
CASSRGQNTEAFF	TGCGCCAGCAGCCGAGGACAGAACACTGAAGCTTTCTTT	TRBJ1-1	few	NA	TRBV5-1
CASSLQGEAGYTF	TGTGCCAGCTCACTACAGGGGGAGGCTGGCTACACCTTC	TRBJ1-2	NA	TRBD1	TRBV18
CASTDRERNEQYF	TGTGCCAGCACGGACAGGGAACGGAACGAGCAGTACTTC	TRBJ2-7	few	TRBD1	TRBV18
CASRPSGDRGFGGYTF	TGTGCCAGCAGACCGTCGGGGGACAGGGGTTTTGGTGGCTACACCTTC	TRBJ1-2	NA	TRBD1	TRBV11-2
CASIQEPLTDTQYF	TGTGCCAGCATCCAGGAGCCCCTCACAGATACGCAGTATTTT	TRBJ2-3	few	NA	TRBV7-8
CASSLASGWGNEQFF	TGCGCCAGCAGCTTGGCCTCAGGGTGGGGGAATGAGCAGTTCTTC	TRBJ2-1	few	NA	TRBV5-1
CASSREGYTEAFF	TGTGCCAGTAGCCGGGAGGGGTACACTGAAGCTTTCTTT	TRBJ1-1	NA	NA	TRBV19
CASSLSGRTQETQYF	TGTGCCAGCAGTTTGTCAGGGAGAACTCAAGAGACCCAGTACTTC	TRBJ2-5	NA	NA	TRBV27
CASSQVRGVDGYTF	TGCGCCAGCAGCCAAGTCAGGGGGGTCGATGGCTACACCTTC	TRBJ1-2	NA	TRBD1	TRBV4-3
CASSLEGRDIDTQYF	TGCGCCAGCAGCTTGGAGGGACGTGACATAGATACGCAGTATTTT	TRBJ2-3	few	NA	TRBV5-1
CASSPSGPDGYTF	TGTGCCAGCTCACCATCGGGACCGGATGGCTACACCTTC	TRBJ1-2	many	NA	TRBV18
CASSLPLTEAFF	TGTGCCAGCAGCCTCCCACTGACTGAAGCTTTCTTT	TRBJ1-1	few	NA	TRBV7-9
CASSLDSWLGDRSFF	TGTGCCAGCAGCTTAGACTCGTGGTTGGGGGACAGGTCGTTCTTC	TRBJ2-1	many	TRBD1	TRBV7-9
CASSIRENTEAFF	TGTGCCAGTAGTATAAGAGAGAACACTGAAGCTTTCTTT	TRBJ1-1	few	NA	TRBV19
CASSPRWKETQYF	TGTGCCAGCAGCCCTAGATGGAAAGAGACCCAGTACTTC	TRBJ2-5	few	NA	TRBV11-2
CASRPITGVGELFF	TGTGCCAGCAGGCCTATAACAGGGGTCGGGGAGCTGTTTTTT	TRBJ2-2	few	TRBD1	TRBV6-5
CASSWGRGNTEAFF	TGTGCCAGCAGCTGGGGTCGAGGAAACACTGAAGCTTTCTTT	TRBJ1-1	NA	NA	TRBV11-2
CASSLGQVSGNTIYF	TGTGCCAGCTCACTCGGTCAAGTCTCTGGAAACACCATATATTTT	TRBJ1-3	few	NA	TRBV18
CASSVDPSQFEQFF	TGTGCCAGCAGCGTAGATCCTTCCCAGTTTGAGCAGTTCTTC	TRBJ2-1	few	NA	TRBV9
CASSWHRDRVQETQYF	TGTGCCAGCAGTTGGCACCGGGACAGGGTACAAGAGACCCAGTACTTC	TRBJ2-5	NA	TRBD1	TRBV6-6
CASSYRGSSPLHF	TGTGCCAGCAGCTACAGGGGAAGCTCACCCCTCCACTTT	TRBJ1-6	few	TRBD1	TRBV7-2
CASSLRLSGRIEQYF	TGTGCCAGCAGCTTACGTCTTAGCGGGAGGATCGAGCAGTACTTC	TRBJ2-7	NA	TRBD2	TRBV7-2
CSVQRLAGATGELFF	TGCAGCGTCCAGAGACTAGCGGGAGCGACCGGGGAGCTGTTTTTT	TRBJ2-2	NA	TRBD2	TRBV29-1
CASSQDGFMSYEQYF	TGTGCCAGTAGTCAGGACGGATTTATGTCCTACGAGCAGTACTTC	TRBJ2-7	few	NA	TRBV19
CASSYYEQYF	TGTGCCAGCAGTTACTACGAGCAGTACTTC	TRBJ2-7	many	NA	TRBV6-4
CASSPGSWSNGETQYF	TGTGCCAGCTCACCGGGATCGTGGTCTAATGGCGAGACCCAGTACTTC	TRBJ2-5	many	NA	TRBV18
CASSQVSWPEGGGSLTF	TGCGCCAGCAGCCAAGTAAGCTGGCCGGAGGGAGGAGGCTCCCTCACCTTC	TRBJ1-2	NA	NA	TRBV4-3
CASSSDRWGIQYF	TGTGCCAGCAGCAGTGACAGGTGGGGCATTCAGTACTTC	TRBJ2-4	few	NA	TRBV7-3
CASSSAGTVRNEQFF	TGTGCCAGCAGCTCCGCCGGCACGGTTCGAAATGAGCAGTTCTTC	TRBJ2-1	many	NA	TRBV7-9
CASSPGVRGWNTIYF	TGTGCCAGCAGCCCAGGAGTCAGGGGATGGAACACCATATATTTT	TRBJ1-3	NA	NA	TRBV7-2
CASIRDRRYEQYF	TGTGCCAGCATTCGGGACAGGCGCTACGAGCAGTACTTC	TRBJ2-7	few	TRBD1	TRBV2
CAISESRGGADTQYF	TGTGCCATCAGTGAGTCGCGGGGTGGGGCAGATACGCAGTATTTT	TRBJ2-3	few	NA	TRBV10-3
CASTLQAVTSGEQYF	TGTGCCAGCACCCTCCAAGCGGTTACGTCAGGGGAGCAGTACTTC	TRBJ2-7	NA	NA	TRBV7-9
CASSLVSMMRGSFYNEQFF	TGTGCCAGCAGCTTAGTGTCGATGATGCGCGGGAGCTTCTACAATGAGCAGTTCTTC	TRBJ2-1	many	TRBD2	TRBV7-2
CASSFNTQYF	TGTGCCAGCAGTTTCAATACGCAGTATTTT	TRBJ2-3	few	NA	TRBV5-8
CSASGSSYEQYF	TGCAGCGCGAGCGGGAGCAGCTACGAGCAGTACTTC	TRBJ2-7	few	TRBD2	TRBV29-1
CASSWTGQSYEQYF	TGTGCCAGCAGTTGGACAGGTCAATCCTACGAGCAGTACTTC	TRBJ2-7	NA	TRBD1	TRBV6-6
CASSQQALAGLIQETQYF	TGCGCCAGCAGCCAGCAAGCCCTAGCGGGACTGATCCAAGAGACCCAGTACTTC	TRBJ2-5	NA	TRBD2	TRBV4-3
CASSPRQGWTYGYTF	TGTGCCAGCAGTCCCAGACAGGGGTGGACCTATGGCTACACCTTC	TRBJ1-2	NA	TRBD1	TRBV27
CASSQDRAGAKNIQYF	TGCGCCAGCAGCCAAGATCGCGCAGGGGCCAAAAACATTCAGTACTTC	TRBJ2-4	NA	NA	TRBV4-3
CASSQAPSSGTSGRAGYNEQFF	TGCGCCAGCAGCCAAGCCCCCTCCTCCGGGACTAGCGGGAGGGCCGGCTACAATGAGCAGTTCTTC	TRBJ2-1	many	TRBD2	TRBV4-3
CASSPRDRGTHEQFF	TGTGCCAGCAGCCCACGGGACAGGGGTACGCATGAGCAGTTCTTC	TRBJ2-1	NA	TRBD1	TRBV7-2
CSARDGTPQYF	TGCAGTGCTAGAGATGGGACCCCCCAGTACTTC	TRBJ2-4	NA	NA	TRBV20-1
CSVEGGQPQQYF	TGCAGCGTTGAAGGTGGACAACCACAGCAGTATTTT	TRBJ2-3	NA	NA	TRBV29-1
CATSRDQIGELFF	TGTGCCACCAGCAGAGATCAAATCGGGGAGCTGTTTTTT	TRBJ2-2	many	NA	TRBV15
CASSLSPDRVTGELFF	TGTGCCAGCAGCTTATCTCCGGACAGGGTGACCGGGGAGCTGTTTTTT	TRBJ2-2	few	TRBD1	TRBV7-2
CASSPQFRDNEQFF	TGTGCCAGCTCACCACAGTTCAGGGACAATGAGCAGTTCTTC	TRBJ2-1	NA	NA	TRBV18
CASSLEGRDYTF	TGTGCCAGCAGCTTAGAGGGCAGGGACTACACCTTC	TRBJ1-2	many	NA	TRBV7-2